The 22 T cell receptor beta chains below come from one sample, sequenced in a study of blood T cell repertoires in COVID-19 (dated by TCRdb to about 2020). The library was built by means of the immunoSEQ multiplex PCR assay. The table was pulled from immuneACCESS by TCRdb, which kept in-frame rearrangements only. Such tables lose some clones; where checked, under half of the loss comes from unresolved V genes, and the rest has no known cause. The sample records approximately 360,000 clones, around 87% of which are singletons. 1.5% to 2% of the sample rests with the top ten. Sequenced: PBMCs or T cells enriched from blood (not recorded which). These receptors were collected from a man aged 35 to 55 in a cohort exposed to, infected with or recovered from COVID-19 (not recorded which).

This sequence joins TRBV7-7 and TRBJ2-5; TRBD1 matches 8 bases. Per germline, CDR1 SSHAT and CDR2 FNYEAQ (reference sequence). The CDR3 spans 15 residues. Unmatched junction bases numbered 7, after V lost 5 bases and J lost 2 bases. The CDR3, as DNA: TGTGCCAGCAGCAAGGGGACAGGAAGACAAGAGACCCAGTACTTC. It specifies CASSKGTGRQETQYF.

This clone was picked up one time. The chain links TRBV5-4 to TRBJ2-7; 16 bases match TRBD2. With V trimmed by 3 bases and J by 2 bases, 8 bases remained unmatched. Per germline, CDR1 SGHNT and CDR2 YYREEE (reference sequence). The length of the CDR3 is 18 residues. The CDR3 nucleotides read TGTGCCAGCAGCTCGGGACTAGCGGGAGGGGGCCCTACCTACGAGCAGTACTTC. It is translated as CASSSGLAGGGPTYEQYF.

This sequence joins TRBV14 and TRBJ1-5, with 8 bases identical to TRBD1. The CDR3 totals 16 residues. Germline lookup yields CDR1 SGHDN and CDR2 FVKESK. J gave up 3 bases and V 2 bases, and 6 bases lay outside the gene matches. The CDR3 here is CASSQRQGMDNQPQHF. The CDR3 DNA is TGTGCCAGCAGCCAACGACAGGGGATGGACAATCAGCCCCAGCATTTT.

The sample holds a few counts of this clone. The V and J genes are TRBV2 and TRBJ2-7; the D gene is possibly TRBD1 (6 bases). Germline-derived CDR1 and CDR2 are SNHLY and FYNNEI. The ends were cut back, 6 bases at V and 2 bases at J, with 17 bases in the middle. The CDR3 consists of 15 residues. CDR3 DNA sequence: TGTGCCAGCAGAACGACAGGAAAAAATGCCTACGAGCAGTACTTC. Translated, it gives CASRTTGKNAYEQYF.

The CDR3 spells CASSYRRTDTQYF. As DNA, the CDR3 is TGTGCCAGCAGCTACAGGCGTACAGATACGCAGTATTTT. The chain is built from TRBV11-2 and TRBJ2-3; a weak D match, TRBD1 (5 bases). V lost 4 bases and J lost 3, with 8 bases in between. The germline V gene has CDR1 SGHAT and CDR2 FQNNGV. This CDR3 is 13 amino acids long. The complete variable domain, with remaining parts taken from reference TRBV11-2 and TRBJ2-3, reads EAGVAQSPRYKIIEKRQSVAFWCNPISGHATLYWYQQILGQGPKLLIQFQNNGVVDDSQLPKDRFSAERLKGVDSTLKIQPAKLEDSAVYLCASSYRRTDTQYFGPGTRLTVL.

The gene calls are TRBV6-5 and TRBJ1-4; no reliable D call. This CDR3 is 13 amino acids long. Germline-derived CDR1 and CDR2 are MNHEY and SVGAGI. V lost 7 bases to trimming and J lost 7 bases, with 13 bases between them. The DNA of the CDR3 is TGTGCCAGCACCTCCCGGCCGGGTGAAAAACTGTTTTTT. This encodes CASTSRPGEKLFF.

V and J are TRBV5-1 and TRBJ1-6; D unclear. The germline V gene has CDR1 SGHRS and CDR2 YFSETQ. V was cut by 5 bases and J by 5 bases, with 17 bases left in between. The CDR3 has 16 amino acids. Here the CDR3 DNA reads TGCGCCAGCAGTCCCCTTGACGGGATTAATAATTCACCCCTCCACTTT. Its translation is CASSPLDGINNSPLHF. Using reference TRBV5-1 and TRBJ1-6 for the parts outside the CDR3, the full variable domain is KAGVTQTPRYLIKTRGQQVTLSCSPISGHRSVSWYQQTPGQGLQFLFEYFSETQRNKGNFPGRFSGRQFSNSRSEMNVSTLELGDSALYLCASSPLDGINNSPLHFGNGTRLTVT.

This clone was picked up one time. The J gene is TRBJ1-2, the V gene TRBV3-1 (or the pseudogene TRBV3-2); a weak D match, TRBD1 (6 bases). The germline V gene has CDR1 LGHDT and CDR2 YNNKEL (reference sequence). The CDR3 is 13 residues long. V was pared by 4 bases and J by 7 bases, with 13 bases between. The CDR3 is CASSPQGSGGYTF. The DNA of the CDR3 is TGTGCCAGCAGCCCCCAGGGGAGCGGTGGCTACACCTTC.

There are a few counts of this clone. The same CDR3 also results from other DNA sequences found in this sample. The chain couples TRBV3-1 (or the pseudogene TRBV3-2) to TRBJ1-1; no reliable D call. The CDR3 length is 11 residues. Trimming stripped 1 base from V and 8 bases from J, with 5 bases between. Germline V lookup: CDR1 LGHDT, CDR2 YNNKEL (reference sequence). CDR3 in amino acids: CASSQATEAFF. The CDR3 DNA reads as TGTGCCAGCAGCCAAGCAACAGAAGCTTTCTTT.

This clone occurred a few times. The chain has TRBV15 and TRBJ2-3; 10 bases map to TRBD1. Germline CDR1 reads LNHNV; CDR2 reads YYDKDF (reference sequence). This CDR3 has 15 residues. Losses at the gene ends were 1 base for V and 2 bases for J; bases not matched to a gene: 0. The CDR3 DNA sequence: TGTGCCACCAGCAGAGGACAGGGGGCCACAGATACGCAGTATTTT. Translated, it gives CATSRGQGATDTQYF.

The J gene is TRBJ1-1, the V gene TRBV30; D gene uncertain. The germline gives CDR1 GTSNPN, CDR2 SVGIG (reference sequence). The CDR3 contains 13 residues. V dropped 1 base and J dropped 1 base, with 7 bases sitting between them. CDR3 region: CAWSEHQNTEAFF. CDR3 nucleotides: TGTGCCTGGAGTGAACACCAGAACACTGAAGCTTTCTTT.

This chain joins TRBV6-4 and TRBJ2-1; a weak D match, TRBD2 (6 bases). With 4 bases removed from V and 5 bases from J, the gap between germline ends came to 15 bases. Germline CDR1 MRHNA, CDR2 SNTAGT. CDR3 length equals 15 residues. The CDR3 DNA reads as TGTGCCAGCAGTGCTCTCCGGGAGTCCAACAATGAGCAGTTCTTC. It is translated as CASSALRESNNEQFF.

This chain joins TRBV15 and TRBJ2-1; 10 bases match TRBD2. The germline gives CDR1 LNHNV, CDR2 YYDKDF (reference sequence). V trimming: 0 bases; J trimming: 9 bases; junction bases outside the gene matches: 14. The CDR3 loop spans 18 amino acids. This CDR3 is CATSRDLAAGGPRGEQFF. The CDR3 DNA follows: TGTGCCACCAGCAGAGATTTGGCAGCGGGAGGGCCCAGGGGTGAGCAGTTCTTC.

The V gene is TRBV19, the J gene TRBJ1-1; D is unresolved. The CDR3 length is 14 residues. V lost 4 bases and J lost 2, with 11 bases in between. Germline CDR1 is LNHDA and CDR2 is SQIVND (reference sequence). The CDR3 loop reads CASSTAADNTEAFF. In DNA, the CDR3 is TGTGCCAGTAGTACGGCGGCAGATAACACTGAAGCTTTCTTT.

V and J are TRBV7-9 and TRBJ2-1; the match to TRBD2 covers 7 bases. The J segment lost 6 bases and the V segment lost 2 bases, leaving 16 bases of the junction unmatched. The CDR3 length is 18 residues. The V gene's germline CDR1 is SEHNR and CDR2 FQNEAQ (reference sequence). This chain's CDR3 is CASSLRPKQAGVSNEQFF. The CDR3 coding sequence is TGTGCCAGCAGCTTACGTCCCAAACAGGCGGGAGTTAGCAATGAGCAGTTCTTC.

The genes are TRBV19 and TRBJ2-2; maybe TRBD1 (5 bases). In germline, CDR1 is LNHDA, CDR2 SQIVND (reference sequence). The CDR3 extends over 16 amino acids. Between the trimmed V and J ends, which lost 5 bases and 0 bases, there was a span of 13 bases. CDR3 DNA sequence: TGTGCCAGTAGTCAGGGCAGCGTAGCGAACACCGGGGAGCTGTTTTTT. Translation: CASSQGSVANTGELFF.

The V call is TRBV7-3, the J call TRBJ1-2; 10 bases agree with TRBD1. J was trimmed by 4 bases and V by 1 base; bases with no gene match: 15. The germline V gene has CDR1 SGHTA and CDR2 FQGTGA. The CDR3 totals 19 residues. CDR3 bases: TGTGCCAGCAGCTTAATCACCGGGACAGGGGTAGGATTTGCCTATGGCTACACCTTC. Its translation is CASSLITGTGVGFAYGYTF.

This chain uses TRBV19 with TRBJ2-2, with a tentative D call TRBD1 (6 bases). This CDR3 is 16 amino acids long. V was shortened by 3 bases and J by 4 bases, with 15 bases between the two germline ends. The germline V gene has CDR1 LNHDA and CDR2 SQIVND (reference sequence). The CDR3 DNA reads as TGTGCCAGTAGTATTTGGACAGAGGGAATCACCGGGGAGCTGTTTTTT. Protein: CASSIWTEGITGELFF.

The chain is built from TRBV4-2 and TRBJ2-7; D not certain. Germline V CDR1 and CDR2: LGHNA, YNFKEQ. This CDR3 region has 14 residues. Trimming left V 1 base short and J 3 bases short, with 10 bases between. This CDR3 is CASSQGEAHYEQYF. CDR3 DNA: TGTGCCAGCAGCCAAGGAGAGGCCCACTACGAGCAGTACTTC.

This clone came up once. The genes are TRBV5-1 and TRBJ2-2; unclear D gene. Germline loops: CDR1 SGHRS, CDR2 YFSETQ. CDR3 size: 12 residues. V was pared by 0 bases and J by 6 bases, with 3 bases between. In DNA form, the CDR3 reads TGCGCCAGCAGCTTGGTCGCCGGGGAGCTGTTTTTT. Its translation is CASSLVAGELFF.

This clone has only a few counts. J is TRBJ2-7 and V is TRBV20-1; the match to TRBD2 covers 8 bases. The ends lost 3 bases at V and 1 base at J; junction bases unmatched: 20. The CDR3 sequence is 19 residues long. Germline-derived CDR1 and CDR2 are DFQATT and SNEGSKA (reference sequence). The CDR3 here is CSASTSGTRGSWESYEQYF. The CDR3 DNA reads TGCAGTGCTAGTACGTCAGGGACTAGGGGTTCCTGGGAGTCCTACGAGCAGTACTTC.

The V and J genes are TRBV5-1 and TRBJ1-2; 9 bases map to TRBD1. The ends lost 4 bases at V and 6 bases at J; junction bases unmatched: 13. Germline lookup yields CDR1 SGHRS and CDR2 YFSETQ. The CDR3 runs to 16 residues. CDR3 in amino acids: CASSPGSTGGTHGYTF. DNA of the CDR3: TGCGCCAGCAGCCCGGGGTCGACAGGGGGTACCCATGGCTACACCTTC.